A selection of T cell receptor beta chains follows, all from one sample in a study of cytomegalovirus exposure and HLA in healthy donors. Sequenced by immunoSEQ multiplex PCR; TCRdb stores in-frame clones only, minus some. This sample carries about 150,000 clones, 75% to 80% of them seen once, and the ten largest clones take about 1.7%. The source material was PBMCs. Receptor source: a woman aged 30 to 39 in good health and CMV-seronegative. The CDR3 runs from the conserved cysteine through the conserved F or W. Size is stated for part of the rows, as once, few or many counts, or as a class when the clone is expanded.

clone_size,v_call,j_call,cdr3_aa
NA,TRBV5-1,TRBJ2-5,CASSLEDGVTQYF
NA,TRBV11-3,TRBJ2-2,CASSLGLAGANTGELFF
NA,TRBV27,TRBJ1-5,CASSPRGQRSGQPQHF
many,TRBV6-4,TRBJ2-2,CASSDGQNTGELFF
NA,TRBV5-1,TRBJ2-3,CASSPGTRTDTQYF
NA,TRBV18,TRBJ2-2,CASSPQGHSTGELFF
many,TRBV15,TRBJ1-2,CATSSPAGPSDGYTF
NA,TRBV9,TRBJ1-1,CASSVVSSGTEAFF
NA,TRBV19,TRBJ2-2,CASSPRTGGNTGELFF
NA,TRBV5-6,TRBJ2-5,CASSPGGLGPQYF
NA,TRBV7-6,TRBJ1-1,CASSLNGVSDTEAFF
few,TRBV6-1,TRBJ1-2,CASSEANSLNYGYTF
few,TRBV7-3,TRBJ2-2,CASSQMGGTGELFF
few,TRBV18,TRBJ1-2,CASSPNTVSGYTF
NA,TRBV14,TRBJ2-1,CASSLGGALEQFF
few,TRBV29-1,TRBJ2-6,CSVGVGGIWFGANVLTF
NA,TRBV29-1,TRBJ1-3,CSVEITTGNTIYF
few,TRBV27,TRBJ2-3,CASTLQGRDTDTQYF
NA,TRBV13,TRBJ1-1,CASSPISTGVGTEAFF
few,TRBV5-6,TRBJ1-6,CATRSTGSPLHF
NA,TRBV11-1,TRBJ2-3,CASSLWTSTTDTQYF
NA,TRBV29-1,TRBJ1-2,CSARTTGTGERYF
few,TRBV29-1,TRBJ1-3,CSVERDRGGNTIYF
NA,TRBV5-5,TRBJ2-7,CASSPATGLGEQYF
once,TRBV4-2,TRBJ1-3,CASSQVDRDEDTIYF
NA,TRBV5-1,TRBJ1-4,CASSLPRDSLNEKLFF
once,TRBV5-1,TRBJ2-1,CASSPRLAGGLRDYNEQFF
NA,TRBV28,TRBJ1-2,CASSLAGEGGQYGYTF
NA,TRBV11-2,TRBJ1-1,CASSQQGLYTEAFF
few,TRBV15,TRBJ2-1,CATSGETGTGGLNEQFF
NA,TRBV2,TRBJ1-6,CASSAGSEGSPLHF
NA,TRBV11-2,TRBJ1-1,CASSLQGAKTEAFF
NA,TRBV7-9,TRBJ2-1,CASSLEAAPYNEQFF
NA,TRBV2,TRBJ2-5,CASSEGNRGGETQYF
NA,TRBV7-2,TRBJ1-5,CASSTTGTGVGQPQHF
once,TRBV11-1,TRBJ1-3,CASSFGTVSGNTIYF
NA,TRBV5-1,TRBJ2-2,CASSSGATGELFF
NA,TRBV5-4,TRBJ2-3,CASSSRTGNRDTQYF
NA,TRBV5-1,TRBJ2-7,CASSLVGGSYEQYF
NA,TRBV4-1,TRBJ2-1,CASSPNPSGGAAYNEQFF
NA,TRBV5-1,TRBJ2-5,CASSLAAGLETQYF
NA,TRBV6-1,TRBJ1-5,CASVSGTQGSRPQHF
once,TRBV6-1,TRBJ2-7,CASSEAITSLPYEQYF
NA,TRBV9,TRBJ2-1,CASSVVTAGASYNEQFF
NA,TRBV5-1,TRBJ2-2,CASSQEGGELFF
few,TRBV11-3,TRBJ1-1,CASSIRQSEAFF
NA,TRBV18,TRBJ2-2,CASSRETGELFF
once,TRBV25-1,TRBJ1-3,CASSEQGSGNTIYF
NA,TRBV6-5,TRBJ1-2,CASTSDRGLWGYTF
NA,TRBV7-9,TRBJ2-1,CASSSTTGTAYNEQFF
once,TRBV7-6,TRBJ2-1,CASSFISNEQFF
NA,TRBV5-1,TRBJ2-3,CASSLVGGRTDTQYF
NA,TRBV21-1,TRBJ1-3,CASSPQRRGSGNTIYF
NA,TRBV6-1,TRBJ1-6,CASGETGESPLHF